This T cell receptor beta chain was identified during a study of blood T cell repertoires in COVID-19. Study-wide background: COVID-19 samples from acute and convalescent phases originated in the United States, Italy and Spain. T cells, B-cell-depleted T cells, or PBMCs provided the cDNA or gDNA that served as material.

Under the authors' procedure: Amplification with reference gene primers provided the estimates of nucleated cell counts. Repertoires were generated with immunoSEQ multiplex PCR, while TCRdb's copy carries only in-frame clones and drops some. That table supplies the V and J calls and clone size; D and trimming were determined from the DNA. The data hold 200,000 to 250,000 clones, with less than 85% observed a single time. The CDR3 is made up of 14 amino acids. The germline gives CDR1 LNHDA, CDR2 SQIVND (reference sequence). V lost 4 bases and J lost 1; bases outside the gene matches: 1. The specimen sequenced was peripheral blood. The V gene is TRBV19, the J gene TRBJ2-3; 8 nucleotides line up with TRBD2. This sequence originates from a woman in her seventies with acute or convalescent COVID-19. CDR3 nucleotides: TGTGCCAGTAGTAATAGCGGGGGCACAGATACGCAGTATTTT. It specifies CASSNSGGTDTQYF. Filled out from reference TRBV19 and TRBJ2-3, the complete variable domain reads DGGITQSPKYLFRKEGQNVTLSCEQNLNHDAMYWYRQDPGQGLRLIYYSQIVNDFQKGDIAEGYSVSREKKESFPLTVTSAQKNPTAFYLCASSNSGGTDTQYFGPGTRLTVL.